Following are 5 T cell receptor beta chains from one sample sequenced in a study of T-cell memory formation after mild COVID-19. Via MiXCR, TCRdb re-called the 5' RACE reads, giving one row per CDR3 protein. The sample records about 190,000 distinct CDR3 sequences, over 9.5% being singletons. The sequenced sample was PBMCs or a T cell subset sorted from them (not recorded which). These receptors all stem from a young man who had mild COVID-19 (a few samples of this study predate the infection). Cell type and time point are not known.

This clonotype has a handful of counts. This chain uses TRBV5-1 with TRBJ2-5; no definite D call. Germline-derived CDR1 and CDR2 are SGHRS and YFSETQ. Trimming took 0 bases from V and 5 from J, leaving 14 bases between them. The CDR3 sequence is 15 residues long. The DNA for the CDR3 is TGCGCCAGCAGCTTGGAAGGTAGCTTTGATGAGACCCAGTACTTC. This codes for CASSLEGSFDETQYF.

The chain combines TRBV6-2 or TRBV6-3 with TRBJ2-1; D gene ambiguous. CDR1 MNHEY and CDR2 SVGEGT come from the germline V gene. This CDR3 has 15 residues. The V end lost 6 bases, the J end lost 1 base, and 13 bases lay between the germline ends. Here the CDR3 DNA reads TGTGCCAGCAGCGCCCTTACATTATCCTACAATGAGCAGTTCTTC. Encoded protein: CASSALTLSYNEQFF.

This clonotype was picked up a small number of times. The chain is built from TRBV5-1 and TRBJ2-2, with D uncertain. V was clipped by 3 bases and J by 0 bases, with 12 bases between them. The germline gives CDR1 SGHRS, CDR2 YFSETQ. The CDR3 covers 16 residues. CDR3 bases: TGCGCCAGCAGCTCGGCGGTTCCCGCGAACACCGGGGAGCTGTTTTTT. The encoded protein is CASSSAVPANTGELFF.

The chain uses TRBV6-5 and TRBJ2-5; 8 bases agree with TRBD1. The CDR3 extends over 15 amino acids. Per germline, CDR1 MNHEY and CDR2 SVGAGI. V lost 6 bases, J lost 3 bases, and 9 bases stayed unmatched. The CDR3 DNA follows: TGTGCCAGCAGCCCGTCAGGGGGCCGAGAAGAGACCCAGTACTTC. Translating gives CASSPSGGREETQYF.

The genes are TRBV29-1 and TRBJ2-5, with D hard to call. Germline V gene lookup returns CDR1 SQVTM and CDR2 ANQGSEA. The V and J ends lost 3 bases and 5 bases respectively, with 13 bases between them. CDR3 length: 13 residues. CDR3 bases: TGCAGCGTTGAGCTATACTCCAGGGAGACCCAGTACTTC. It is translated as CSVELYSRETQYF.